This TCR beta chain comes out of a study of liver allograft versus peripheral blood T cells. Study-wide background: Recipients' peripheral blood supplied the T cell receptor repertoires against which those in transplanted livers were compared.

This clonotype showed up just a few times. The antigen is undetermined. A far more abundant clone sits one base away, making this likely a read error. Study-level points and caveats: Liver allograft repertoires of T cell receptors reportedly diverged from peripheral blood repertoires.

TCRdb itself ran the reads through MiXCR, one entry per CDR3 protein. Of 1,500 to 2,000 distinct CDR3 sequences listed, about 15% are singletons. The germline V gene encodes CDR1 MNHEY and CDR2 SVGAGI. There are 14 residues in the CDR3. V usage is TRBV6-5 and J usage is TRBJ1-6; TRBD1 is a possible D gene (5 bases). The sequence derives from a human patient who had a liver transplant. Part of the T cells may come from the graft donor. In DNA, the CDR3 is TGTGCCAGCAGTTATTGGGGCTCGACTTCACCCCCCCACTTT. It specifies CASSYWGSTSPPHF.